This T cell receptor beta chain was captured in a study of neurological immune-mediated disorders (dated by TCRdb to the late 2010s). For the wider study: Of the approximately 34 multiple sclerosis patients, some 30 had relapsing-remitting MS and 3 had secondary progressive MS. Using UMI-based sequencing, the study compared peripheral blood TCR-beta repertoires from patients with HTLV-I-associated myelopathy (HAM/TSP), patients with multiple sclerosis, and healthy controls. Of the approximately 70 subjects in the cohort, roughly 14 were HAM/TSP patients, around 35 were multiple sclerosis patients, and some 20 were healthy controls. The approximately 100 TCR-beta libraries included longitudinal samples, technical triplicates and paired sorted CD4+ and CD8+ T-cell subsets alongside PBMC samples. What the research found in general, with its limitations: TCR clonal expansion was highest in HAM/TSP patients and lowest in MS patients, with MS patients falling below even healthy controls. No identical CDR3 amino acid sequences were found to be shared among expanded clones across subjects, suggesting that TCR-beta repertoires were private in all groups. Repertoires from 18 of 34 MS patients were grouped by phylogenetic analysis into a cluster of related CDR3 sequences, suggesting a possible repertoire-level signature. The MS cluster showed no association with clinical or MRI features, and the authors stated that larger cohorts are needed.

In this sample, this clonotype turned up many times. Its antigen is currently not known. Qualities for individual bases were not recorded, and no much larger clone is one base off. Based on the germline V gene (reference sequence), the CDR1 and CDR2 sequences are MNHNY and SVGAGI. Reading from cysteine to phenylalanine, the CDR3 counts 14 amino acids. The retained sequence is limited to the CDR3, 42 bases, with the frame set at the first base. Trimming takes 7 bases from V and 2 bases from J, and the germline ends sit 15 bases apart. To synthesize cDNA, template-switch 5'RACE was performed with a primer carrying a 10-nucleotide random unique molecular identifier so that each TCR transcript was tagged. Each sequencing run produced over 160 million TCR-beta sequences covering 15-18 subjects. The RNeasy kit was used for extraction of total RNA. The KAPA Real-time Library Amplification kit was used to amplify TCR-beta VDJ regions with primers for the TCR constant region and the 5'RACE anchor. Sample indexes and Illumina adaptors were added in a first PCR, after which library yield was increased in a second PCR. After purification with Ampure beads, the TCR product of roughly 650 bp was size-selected on a 2% E-gel SizeSelection system. Before pooling, library quality was assessed on a Bioanalyzer, concentration was determined with Qubit, and library quantification was performed with the Kapa Library Quantification kit. An Illumina HiSeq 2500 was used to sequence the libraries paired-end at 2 x 150 bp. To increase sequence diversity, roughly 25-31% phiX was spiked into each library pool. In the paper's pipeline: The quality-filtered reads were processed with the UMI-based MiGEC pipeline, whose error correction step removed more than 90% of the raw TCR sequences. IMGT germline references were used for aligning VDJ genes, and each clonotype was defined as a unique CDR3 amino acid sequence together with its V-J genes. Clonal expansion, Shannon diversity and CDR3 relatedness were evaluated with VDJtools (CalcPairwiseDistances, ClusterSamples), while phylogenetic trees were built in CLCbio workbench. A clone was classed as expanded if it had 8 or more unique UMIs, a cutoff based on coefficient-of-variation modelling across technical triplicates. Through fastp at Q25 and MiXCR, TCRdb rebuilt clones from the public reads, retaining in-frame beta chains. For every CDR3 protein sequence, its rows merge into one entry that carries the most common genes and DNA. The V and J calls were determined by TCRdb, not by the authors. Here the sample has about 54,000 distinct CDR3 sequences; about 4.2% occur a single time. The ten top clones hold 1.9% of the sample.

TCR libraries for sorted subsets were made from 750,000 to 1,000,000 sorted CD4+ or CD8+ T cells. The multiple sclerosis patients were enrolled in a US clinical protocol that used magnetic resonance imaging to evaluate disease progression. Peripheral blood underwent Ficoll-Hypaque density gradient centrifugation to isolate PBMCs, which were then cryopreserved in liquid nitrogen. The study also sequenced paired sorted CD4+ and CD8+ subsets from healthy controls, HAM/TSP patients and MS patients. Sequencing was carried out using CD4+ T cells from blood. The origin of this receptor is a middle-aged woman with multiple sclerosis. Recombination linked TRBV6-6 to TRBJ2-7, with the D gene call left open. The CDR3 reads as follows: CASTILQGPYEQYF. The bases are TGTGCCAGCACCATACTGCAAGGGCCCTACGAGCAGTACTTC.